This T cell receptor beta chain was obtained from a study of blood T cells in healthy people across ages. V gave up 2 bases and J gave up 2 bases, with 15 bases separating them. Per the germline V gene, CDR1 is KGHSH and CDR2 is LQKENI. CDR3 length equals 16 residues. The use of a sample-barcoded 5' primer and a J-beta primer mix characterized a second PCR of roughly 6 to 11 cycles. TCRdb processed the 5' RACE reads anew with MiXCR; each CDR3 protein has one entry. Altogether 650,000 to 900,000 distinct CDR3 sequences are present, approximately 65% being singletons, with the ten largest covering approximately 30%.

The chain has TRBV18 and TRBJ1-2, with D perhaps TRBD1 (6 bases). The sample was blood. This receptor was identified in a man aged 30-40 years in good health. DNA for the CDR3: TGTGCCAGCTCACCAGAGGTCGGACAGAGGAACTATGGCTACACCTTC. It codes for CASSPEVGQRNYGYTF.